The 16 T cell receptor beta chains reported below all come from one sample, sequenced in a study of blood T cell repertoires in COVID-19. Clones were sequenced by immunoSEQ multiplex PCR, and TCRdb holds only the in-frame ones, with some missing. There are about 180,000 clones in the sample; 83% occur only once, and about 8.3% lies in the top ten. Sample: peripheral blood. All receptors derive from a woman in her 70s with COVID-19, enrolled during active disease.

V gene TRBV19 combines with J gene TRBJ1-2, with 7 bases matching TRBD1. This CDR3 has 13 residues. Germline V lookup: CDR1 LNHDA, CDR2 SQIVND (reference sequence). V was pared by 10 bases and J by 8 bases, with 13 bases of the junction left unmatched. The CDR3 DNA sequence: TGTGCCACCTACCAAGACAGGGTCGGGGGCTACACCTTC. This codes for CATYQDRVGGYTF.

This chain links TRBV5-4 with TRBJ2-7; 7 bases are a match to TRBD1. V lost 4 bases and J lost 5; bases outside the gene matches: 6. Germline loops: CDR1 SGHNT, CDR2 YYREEE (reference sequence). The CDR3 is 13 amino acids. CDR3 sequence: CASSRNRGNEQYF. The CDR3 DNA is TGTGCCAGCAGCCGTAACAGGGGTAACGAGCAGTACTTC.

V is TRBV9 and J is TRBJ1-4; D not certain. Looked up from germline, CDR1 is SGDLS and CDR2 is YYNGEE. The CDR3 runs 14 residues. V lost 0 bases and J lost 7, with 10 bases in between. The CDR3 loop reads CASSVVGSSEKLFF. Here the CDR3 DNA reads TGTGCCAGCAGCGTAGTGGGCAGTTCTGAAAAACTGTTTTTT.

The rearrangement uses TRBV7-2 and TRBJ2-3; TRBD2 matches at 10 bases. Unmatched junction bases numbered 8, after V lost 5 bases and J lost 3 bases. This CDR3 region has 16 residues. Germline V lookup: CDR1 SGHTA, CDR2 FQGNSA. In nucleotides, the CDR3 is TGTGCCAGCAGCCCTCCGGGACTAGCGAGTACAGATACGCAGTATTTT. It is translated as CASSPPGLASTDTQYF.

The chain carries TRBV20-1 and TRBJ1-6, with 9 bases identical to TRBD1. Germline V lookup: CDR1 DFQATT, CDR2 SNEGSKA (reference sequence). CDR3 length: 16 amino acids. The junction had 10 bases not matched to a gene; V was cut back by 3 bases and J by 7 bases. CDR3 amino acids: CSASRTDRGRNSPLHF. The CDR3 nucleotides are TGCAGTGCTAGTCGGACGGACAGGGGAAGAAATTCACCCCTCCACTTT.

The chain employs TRBV7-2 and TRBJ1-6, with D perhaps TRBD1 (5 bases). Germline CDR1 SGHTA, CDR2 FQGNSA. There are 17 residues in the CDR3. The germline V and J ends were trimmed by 1 base and 3 bases, with 13 bases remaining between them. The CDR3 coding sequence is TGTGCCAGCAGCTTAGTAGTCGGCAGGGACTATAATTCACCCCTCCACTTT. It yields the protein CASSLVVGRDYNSPLHF.

The chain employs TRBV4-1 and TRBJ1-5, with 9 bases aligning to TRBD1. Germline CDR1 reads MGHRA; CDR2 reads YSYEKL. The CDR3 is 17 amino acids. Trimming cost V 1 base and J 2 bases; bases outside gene matches: 6. The CDR3, as DNA: TGCGCCAGCAGCCAAGTTGTACAGGGGGCAGGCAATCAGCCCCAGCATTTT. Protein: CASSQVVQGAGNQPQHF.

The chain couples TRBV5-5 to TRBJ1-1; D unclear. V lost 0 bases and J lost 1, with 7 bases in between. CDR1 and CDR2 from the germline V gene are SGHKS and YYEKEE (reference sequence). The CDR3 runs to 14 residues. CDR3 sequence (DNA): TGTGCCAGCAGCTTGGCCTTTAGGAACACTGAAGCTTTCTTT. Protein sequence: CASSLAFRNTEAFF.

The rearrangement links TRBV28 to TRBJ2-7; D is undetermined. CDR1 is MDHEN, CDR2 SYDVKM, per germline. Trimming removed 4 bases from V and 1 base from J, with 11 bases in between. The CDR3 is 14 residues long. CDR3 in amino acids: CASSSLGVSYEQYF. The CDR3 DNA reads TGTGCCAGCAGTTCTCTAGGCGTTTCCTACGAGCAGTACTTC.

This rearrangement joins TRBV7-2 to TRBJ1-1; D not certain. CDR1 is SGHTA, CDR2 FQGNSA, per germline. The CDR3 totals 15 residues. V lost 5 bases and J lost 0, with 13 bases in between. CDR3 bases: TGTGCCAGCAGCCCACAAGTTTACATGAACACTGAAGCTTTCTTT. It is translated as CASSPQVYMNTEAFF.

This chain connects TRBV5-5 to TRBJ2-3, with a tentative D call TRBD2 (6 bases). Looked up from germline, CDR1 is SGHKS and CDR2 is YYEKEE (reference sequence). V was clipped by 2 bases and J by 8 bases, with 12 bases between them. The length of the CDR3 is 13 residues. CDR3 region: CASSLTGEVTQYF. CDR3 in DNA: TGTGCCAGCAGCTTAACGGGGGAGGTTACGCAGTATTTT.

The rearrangement uses TRBV28 and TRBJ1-1, with a tentative D call TRBD1 (6 bases). CDR1 MDHEN and CDR2 SYDVKM come from the germline V gene. The CDR3 totals 15 residues. V was trimmed by 7 bases and J by 0 bases, leaving 15 bases between them. The CDR3 sequence is CASTGTGYMNTEAFF. Written as DNA, the CDR3 is TGTGCCAGCACGGGAACAGGGTACATGAACACTGAAGCTTTCTTT. Supplemented by reference TRBV28 and TRBJ1-1, the full variable domain reads DVKVTQSSRYLVKRTGEKVFLECVQDMDHENMFWYRQDPGLGLRLIYFSYDVKMKEKGDIPEGYSVSREKKERFSLILESASTNQTSMYLCASTGTGYMNTEAFFGQGTRLTVV.

The CDR3 region is CAWRIQGNYGYTF. In DNA, the CDR3 is TGTGCCTGGAGGATACAGGGGAACTATGGCTACACCTTC. The rearrangement joins TRBV30 to TRBJ1-2; TRBD1 matches at 7 bases. The CDR3 is 13 amino acids. CDR1 and CDR2 (germline): GTSNPN, SVGIG (reference sequence). Trimming cost V 3 bases and J 2 bases; bases outside gene matches: 3.

The V call is TRBV7-8, the J call TRBJ1-5; D is possibly TRBD1 (6 bases). V lost 3 bases and J 8 bases, leaving 17 bases between the germline ends. This CDR3 spans 15 amino acids. Per germline, CDR1 SGHVS and CDR2 FQNEAQ. The CDR3 sequence is CASSFFARGIEPQHF. The CDR3, as DNA: TGTGCCAGCAGCTTTTTTGCGAGGGGGATCGAGCCCCAGCATTTT.

This sequence joins TRBV2 and TRBJ1-2; D possibly corresponds to TRBD1 (5 bases). Per the germline V gene, CDR1 is SNHLY and CDR2 is FYNNEI. Trimming removed 5 bases at V and 7 bases at J, with 14 bases between. CDR3 length equals 13 residues. The DNA of the CDR3 is TGTGCCAGCAGTCCTCAGGGTAACGGTGGCTACACCTTC. This encodes CASSPQGNGGYTF.

V and J are TRBV7-8 and TRBJ2-7; D not certain. The CDR3 extends over 13 amino acids. Trimming removed 3 bases from V and 6 bases from J, with 12 bases in between. CDR1 and CDR2 from the germline V gene are SGHVS and FQNEAQ. The CDR3 reads CASSFPGSGEQYF. CDR3 nucleotides: TGTGCCAGCAGCTTCCCGGGTTCCGGCGAGCAGTACTTC. Together with reference TRBV7-8 and TRBJ2-7, the CDR3 gives the full variable domain: GAGVSQSPRYKVAKRGQDVALRCDPISGHVSLFWYQQALGQGPEFLTYFQNEAQLDKSGLPSDRFFAERPEGSVSTLKIQRTQQEDSAVYLCASSFPGSGEQYFGPGTRLTVT.